The rows below give T cell receptor beta chains drawn from one sample of a study of cytomegalovirus exposure and HLA in healthy donors. Generated by immunoSEQ multiplex PCR, the TCRdb table keeps only in-frame clones and is missing some. The data show around 130,000 clones, more than 60% seen once. The sequenced material came from PBMCs. All receptors derive from a woman aged 60-70 years in good health and CMV-seronegative. The CDR3 runs from the conserved cysteine through the conserved F or W. A D gene is named only where the DNA matches it firmly. Some rows mark clone size as missing; the rest say once, few, many or name a class of expanded clone.

clone_size	d_call	v_call	j_call	cdr3_aa	cdr3_nt
once	TRBD1	TRBV6-6	TRBJ1-5	CASSTTGGYQPQHF	TGTGCCAGCAGCACCACAGGGGGGTATCAGCCCCAGCATTTT
-	TRBD1	TRBV7-2	TRBJ2-7	CAGGQGPYEQYF	TGTGCCGGGGGACAGGGTCCCTACGAGCAGTACTTC
once	TRBD1	TRBV2	TRBJ2-7	CASRANNRGQGEQYF	TGTGCCAGCAGAGCCAACAACAGGGGGCAAGGCGAGCAGTACTTC
-	TRBD1	TRBV6-5	TRBJ2-5	CASSRPGQGEETQYF	TGTGCCAGCAGCCGTCCGGGACAGGGGGAAGAGACCCAGTACTTC
-	TRBD1	TRBV28	TRBJ2-7	CASSLQGAHEQYF	TGTGCCAGCAGTTTACAGGGGGCGCACGAGCAGTACTTC
-	-	TRBV19	TRBJ2-1	CASRPQGGNEQFF	TGTGCCAGTCGCCCCCAGGGGGGCAATGAGCAGTTCTTC
few	-	TRBV4-3	TRBJ2-3	CASSQRLGWEKTDTQYF	TGCGCCAGCAGCCAACGGTTGGGGTGGGAGAAAACAGATACGCAGTATTTT
-	TRBD1	TRBV29-1	TRBJ1-2	CSVATGTGGIYGYTF	TGCAGCGTGGCAACGGGGACAGGGGGAATCTATGGCTACACCTTC
many	-	TRBV29-1	TRBJ1-3	CSVTGNPGNTIYF	TGCAGCGTCACAGGGAATCCGGGAAACACCATATATTTT
-	-	TRBV2	TRBJ1-5	CASSEESGPSNQPQHF	TGTGCCAGCAGTGAAGAGTCAGGCCCGAGCAATCAGCCCCAGCATTTT